These 18 T cell receptor beta chains share one sample of origin, sequenced in a study of CD8 T cells in Susac syndrome. Random hexamers served to reverse transcribe roughly 0.45 to 1 ug RNA. TCRdb analysed the immunoSEQ multiplex PCR reads with MiXCR anew, one entry per CDR3 protein. The data show 150,000 to 200,000 distinct CDR3 sequences, about 91% seen once. Sequenced material: CD4+ T cells from PBMCs. The receptors stem from a human donor in good health.

V and J are TRBV12-3 or TRBV12-4 and TRBJ2-7, with a tentative D call TRBD2 (6 bases). The germline V and J ends were trimmed by 5 bases and 5 bases, with 13 bases remaining between them. There are 13 residues in the CDR3. CDR3 loop: CASSPWEDHEQYF. DNA of the CDR3: TGTGCCAGCAGTCCGTGGGAGGACCACGAGCAGTACTTC.

The J gene is TRBJ1-1, the V gene TRBV7-3; 10 bases are shared with TRBD1. V lost 3 bases and J lost 4; bases outside the gene matches: 2. The CDR3 totals 14 residues. CDR1 SGHTA and CDR2 FQGTGA come from the germline V gene. CDR3: CASSFRDRGTEAFF. The CDR3 DNA reads as TGTGCCAGCAGCTTCCGGGACAGGGGCACTGAAGCTTTCTTT. Supplemented by reference TRBV7-3 and TRBJ1-1, the full variable domain reads GAGVSQTPSNKVTEKGKYVELRCDPISGHTALYWYRQSLGQGPEFLIYFQGTGAADDSGLPNDRFFAVRPEGSVSTLKIQRTERGDSAVYLCASSFRDRGTEAFFGQGTRLTVV.

The V call is TRBV5-6, the J call TRBJ2-1; D gene uncertain. Germline assignment: CDR1 SGHDT and CDR2 YYEEEE. The CDR3 totals 16 residues. Trimming cost V 6 bases and J 4 bases, with 20 bases left between them. CDR3 in amino acids: CASTKTGRNLYNEQFF. CDR3 sequence (DNA): TGTGCCAGCACCAAAACGGGCAGAAATCTTTACAATGAGCAGTTCTTC. Full variable domain (outside the CDR3, taken from reference TRBV5-6 and TRBJ2-1): DAGVTQSPTHLIKTRGQQVTLRCSPKSGHDTVSWYQQALGQGPQFIFQYYEEEERQRGNFPDRFSGHQFPNYSSELNVNALLLGDSALYLCASTKTGRNLYNEQFFGPGTRLTVL.

V gene TRBV5-6 combines with J gene TRBJ2-1; either TRBD1 or TRBD2 may fit D (5 bases each). The V gene's germline CDR1 is SGHDT and CDR2 YYEEEE. V dropped 0 bases and J dropped 13 bases, with 11 bases sitting between them. CDR3 length: 12 amino acids. The CDR3 DNA reads TGTGCCAGCAGCTTGGCCAGTAGGGACCAGTTCTTC. Amino acids: CASSLASRDQFF.

The chain recombines TRBV23-1 with TRBJ2-3; 10 nucleotides line up with TRBD1. TRBV23-1 is identified as an open reading frame with a role that is uncertain. J gave up 1 base and V 0 bases, and 7 bases lay outside the gene matches. CDR3 length: 18 residues. CDR3 nucleotide sequence: TGCGCCAGCAGTCAATCTCGGACAGGGGGAGAAGGCACAGATACGCAGTATTTT. Amino acid sequence: CASSQSRTGGEGTDTQYF.

This rearrangement joins TRBV9 to TRBJ2-5; D gene uncertain. Trimming pared 5 bases from V and 3 bases from J, leaving 11 bases between. From germline, CDR1 is SGDLS and CDR2 YYNGEE. This CDR3 is 13 amino acids long. DNA for the CDR3: TGTGCCAGCAGTAAAGTGACCAAAGAGACCCAGTACTTC. It specifies CASSKVTKETQYF.

The V call is TRBV28, the J call TRBJ1-3; D might be TRBD1 (5 bases). V was pared by 4 bases and J by 0 bases, with 10 bases between. This CDR3 has 15 amino acids. Germline CDR1 MDHEN, CDR2 SYDVKM. The CDR3 here is CASSWGHLSGNTIYF. The CDR3 DNA sequence: TGTGCCAGCAGTTGGGGCCACCTCTCTGGAAACACCATATATTTT.

The gene calls are TRBV7-2 and TRBJ1-3; no reliable D call. The V end lost 1 base, the J end lost 4 bases, and 5 bases lay between the germline ends. The CDR3 runs 13 residues. Looked up from germline, CDR1 is SGHTA and CDR2 is FQGNSA. The CDR3 sequence: CASSLEPGNTIYF. As DNA, the CDR3 is TGTGCCAGCAGCTTAGAGCCGGGAAACACCATATATTTT.

The chain uses TRBV18 and TRBJ2-6; 8 bases fit TRBD1. The CDR3 covers 14 residues. Germline V CDR1 and CDR2: KGHSH, LQKENI. With 6 bases clipped from V and 2 bases from J, the junction kept 0 bases outside the gene matches. The CDR3 DNA follows: TGTGCCAGCTCGACAGGGGCTGGGGCCAACGTCCTGACTTTC. It translates to CASSTGAGANVLTF.

This sequence joins TRBV20-1 and TRBJ2-7, with 8 nucleotides matching TRBD2. Germline trimming cut 0 bases from V and 4 bases from J; bases unmatched to any gene: 2. This CDR3 has 13 amino acids. The germline gives CDR1 DFQATT, CDR2 SNEGSKA (reference sequence). CDR3 DNA sequence: TGCAGTGCTAGAGAGACGGGGGGGTACGAGCAGTACTTC. It specifies CSARETGGYEQYF.

This clonotype was observed a few times. The rearrangement joins TRBV4-3 to TRBJ1-2; D gene uncertain. Trimming took off 4 bases at V and 0 bases at J, with 9 bases between the two ends. In germline, CDR1 is LGHNA, CDR2 YSLEER. The CDR3 has 14 amino acids. The DNA for the CDR3 is TGCGCCAGCAGCCGCGGGGAATCTAACTATGGCTACACCTTC. Its protein product is CASSRGESNYGYTF.

The chain has TRBV24-1 and TRBJ2-3, with TRBD2 matching over 9 bases. Germline V CDR1 and CDR2: KGHDR, SFDVKD. Trimming at V came to 7 bases and at J to 5 bases, leaving 9 bases not matched to a gene. This CDR3 is built from 15 residues. The CDR3 loop is CATSDAGGPGDTQYF. As DNA, the CDR3 is TGTGCCACCAGCGACGCGGGGGGGCCGGGAGATACGCAGTATTTT.

The V gene is TRBV7-9, the J gene TRBJ1-4; no clear D. CDR1 and CDR2 from the germline V gene are SEHNR and FQNEAQ (reference sequence). CDR3 length: 15 amino acids. Trimming removed 5 bases at V and 0 bases at J, with 10 bases between. The DNA of the CDR3 is TGTGCCAGCAGCCCGGACGGAACAACTAATGAAAAACTGTTTTTT. Its protein is CASSPDGTTNEKLFF.

This chain connects TRBV28 to TRBJ1-1; D is unresolved. Looked up from germline, CDR1 is MDHEN and CDR2 is SYDVKM. The CDR3 sequence is 13 residues long. The germline V and J ends were trimmed by 6 bases and 1 base, with 9 bases remaining between them. CDR3: CASRLERNTEAFF. In nucleotides, the CDR3 is TGTGCCAGCAGATTAGAGAGGAACACTGAAGCTTTCTTT.

J is TRBJ1-2 and V is TRBV28; 10 bases map to TRBD1. This CDR3 contains 13 residues. The trim removed 4 bases at V and 6 bases at J, leaving 2 bases unmatched. CDR1 and CDR2 (germline): MDHEN, SYDVKM. In DNA form, the CDR3 reads TGTGCCAGCAGTTCGACAGGGGGCGATGGCTACACCTTC. As protein: CASSSTGGDGYTF.

The chain employs TRBV6-1 and TRBJ2-5, with a tentative D call TRBD2 (5 bases). V was trimmed by 6 bases and J by 6 bases, leaving 23 bases between them. CDR3 length: 16 residues. CDR1 is MNHNS, CDR2 SASEGT, per germline. The CDR3 sequence: CASSLGEGGRRKTQYF. CDR3 sequence (DNA): TGTGCCAGCAGCCTCGGGGAAGGAGGTAGACGGAAGACCCAGTACTTC.

The chain couples TRBV7-2 to TRBJ1-5; the D gene is possibly TRBD1 (5 bases). The V and J ends lost 1 base and 7 bases respectively, with 11 bases between them. The CDR3 is 14 residues long. Germline V lookup: CDR1 SGHTA, CDR2 FQGNSA. The CDR3 nucleotides are TGTGCCAGCAGCTTAGGAGGGGAAGGGCAGCCCCAGCATTTT. Protein product: CASSLGGEGQPQHF.

This chain connects TRBV20-1 to TRBJ1-5; D is unclear. Germline assignment: CDR1 DFQATT and CDR2 SNEGSKA (reference sequence). Trimming removed 3 bases from V and 0 bases from J, with 12 bases in between. The CDR3 sequence is 15 residues long. The CDR3 spells CSASLSSYSNQPQHF. CDR3 coding DNA: TGCAGTGCTAGTCTGAGCTCTTATAGCAATCAGCCCCAGCATTTT.